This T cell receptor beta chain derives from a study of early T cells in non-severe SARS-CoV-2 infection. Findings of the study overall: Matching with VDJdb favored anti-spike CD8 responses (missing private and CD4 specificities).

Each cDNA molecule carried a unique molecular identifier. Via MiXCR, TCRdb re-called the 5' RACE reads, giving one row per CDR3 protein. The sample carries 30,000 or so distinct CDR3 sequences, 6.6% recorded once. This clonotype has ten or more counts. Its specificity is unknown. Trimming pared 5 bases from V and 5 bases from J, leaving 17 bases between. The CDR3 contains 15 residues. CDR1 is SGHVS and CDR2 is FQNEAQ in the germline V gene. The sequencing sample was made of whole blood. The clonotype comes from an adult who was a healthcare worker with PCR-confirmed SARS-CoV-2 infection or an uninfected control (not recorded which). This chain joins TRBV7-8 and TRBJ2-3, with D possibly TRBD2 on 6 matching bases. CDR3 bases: TGTGCCAGCAGCGGTCGACTAGTTGAAGGAGATACGCAGTATTTT. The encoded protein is CASSGRLVEGDTQYF.